The clone carrying this T cell receptor beta chain was detected many times. Four PCR rounds used nested alpha and beta constant region primers plus the SP2 primer. Blood and skin TCR RNA was reverse transcribed with alpha and beta constant primers. Via MiXCR, TCRdb re-called the 5' RACE reads, giving one row per CDR3 protein. The sample carries about 60,000 distinct CDR3 sequences, approximately 8.5% recorded once. Germline assignment: CDR1 SQVTM and CDR2 ANQGSEA. Trimming left V 4 bases short and J 6 bases short, with 12 bases between. The CDR3 loop spans 13 amino acids. The data were obtained in a study of naive and memory T cell subsets. An oligonucleotide containing a UMI was ligated to the 3' end of TCR cDNA. Whole blood, 2.5 ml, came from adult healthy volunteers. Reverse transcription used DNase-treated unsorted total RNA, aiming for roughly 1 to 1000 ng.

The clonotype was recovered from a female donor in good health. This rearrangement joins TRBV29-1 to TRBJ1-4, with D perhaps matching TRBD1 (5 bases). The CDR3 spells CSVVGRDDEKLFF. The CDR3 nucleotides are TGCAGCGTTGTCGGCAGGGACGATGAAAAACTGTTTTTT.